This TCR beta chain emerged from a study of vaccination and CD4 T cells after COVID-19. Trimming shortened V by 1 base and J by 4 bases, and 17 bases separated the two germline ends. Germline lookup yields CDR1 SGHAT and CDR2 FQNNGV. The CDR3 totals 16 residues. The treatment denotes: approximately 9-day PBMC culture with coronavirus spike peptide pools or control peptides (ViraFEST assay). Cultured CD4+ T-cell DNA underwent Oncomine TCR Beta short-read sequencing. TCRdb re-called the PCR reads with MiXCR, one entry per CDR3 protein. The sample includes about 4,000 distinct CDR3 sequences, around 21% of them seen just once. This clonotype is large in the sample. Antigen specificity is unknown.

The specimen was CD4+ T cells from blood, cultured in vitro. The receptor was derived from a human donor who had recovered from COVID-19. The rearrangement uses TRBV11-2 and TRBJ2-7; perhaps TRBD1 as D (5 bases). The CDR3 region has the DNA TGTGCCAGCAGCTTAGGGTTGGGCGCAGGGATTTACGAGCAGTACTTC. This sequence encodes CASSLGLGAGIYEQYF. Full variable domain (outside the CDR3, taken from reference TRBV11-2 and TRBJ2-7): EAGVAQSPRYKIIEKRQSVAFWCNPISGHATLYWYQQILGQGPKLLIQFQNNGVVDDSQLPKDRFSAERLKGVDSTLKIQPAKLEDSAVYLCASSLGLGAGIYEQYFGPGTRLTVT.